Sequencing of this T cell receptor (beta chain) was carried out in a study of cytomegalovirus exposure and HLA in healthy donors. Study-level points and caveats: Prediction of most subjects' HLA-A and HLA-B alleles by TCR beta sequences was reportedly accurate.

Germline V gene sequence: CDR1 MNHNS, CDR2 SASEGT. The CDR3 consists of 14 residues. J was trimmed by 4 bases and V by 10 bases; bases with no gene match: 11. 13 Jbeta primers and 60 Vbeta primers were used for the PCR. This table comes from immunoSEQ multiplex PCR, and its TCRdb copy is limited to in-frame clones, with some not included. This table holds about 160,000 clones, 75% to 90% found once. About this clone: The antigen remains unidentified. The same CDR3 arises from other DNA sequences in this sample as well.

This clonotype was sampled from a girl aged 2 to 9 in good health and CMV-seropositive. The sequenced sample was PBMCs. The V gene is TRBV6-1, the J gene TRBJ2-7; 9 bases fit TRBD2. The CDR3 DNA sequence: TGTGCCACAAAAGCGGGAGGAGGCGTGTACGAGCAGTACTTC. Translation gives CATKAGGGVYEQYF.